These T cell receptor beta chains were read from a single sample in a study of T cell repertoires in cytomegalovirus infection. Their antigens are not known. TCRdb independently ran MiXCR on the reads; one entry per CDR3 protein. The data show some 110,000 distinct CDR3 sequences, with around a tenth seen just once and 31% held by the top ten. The sample taken for sequencing was PBMCs, sequenced either directly or after in vitro stimulation (not recorded which). Receptor source: a human donor in good health (CMV status not recorded). Some clones in this sample may be carry-over from other donors' samples. The CDR3 runs from the conserved cysteine through the conserved F or W. Each record gives: clone size, J gene, D gene, V gene, CDR3 protein, CDR3 DNA. D genes are given only for firm matches. Not every row has a clone size; where given, it reads once, few, many or a size class.

NA,TRBJ1-1,NA,TRBV7-9,CASGGGVNTEAFF,TGTGCCAGCGGGGGGGGTGTGAACACTGAAGCTTTCTTT
few,TRBJ1-1,TRBD1,TRBV2,CASRKDRGRVGTEAFF,TGTGCCAGCAGGAAAGACAGGGGGCGCGTGGGCACTGAAGCTTTCTTT
many,TRBJ2-1,NA,TRBV7-2,CASSFRGPYNEQFF,TGTGCCAGCAGCTTCCGGGGTCCTTACAATGAGCAGTTCTTC
NA,TRBJ1-5,NA,TRBV12-3/TRBV12-4,CASSLALVGQPQHF,TGTGCCAGCAGTTTAGCGTTGGTTGGCCAGCCCCAGCATTTT
few,TRBJ2-3,NA,TRBV29-1,CSVEEASNTQYF,TGCAGCGTTGAAGAGGCCTCAAATACGCAGTATTTT
many,TRBJ2-2,NA,TRBV27,CASRMAVDTGELFF,TGTGCCAGCCGGATGGCCGTGGACACCGGGGAGCTGTTTTTT
many,TRBJ2-1,NA,TRBV14,CASSQDGPRTNEQFF,TGTGCCAGCAGCCAAGACGGCCCAAGGACCAATGAGCAGTTCTTC
NA,TRBJ2-7,NA,TRBV5-1,CASNGGIYEQYF,TGCGCCAGCAACGGAGGGATCTACGAGCAGTACTTC
NA,TRBJ2-7,NA,TRBV18,CASSPPDTYEQYF,TGTGCCAGCTCACCACCTGACACCTACGAGCAGTACTTC
few,TRBJ2-2,TRBD2,TRBV14,CASSHGGSGPGELFF,TGTGCCAGCAGCCACGGCGGGAGTGGGCCCGGGGAGCTGTTTTTT
many,TRBJ2-1,NA,TRBV7-3,CASSLTPRSRSEQFF,TGTGCCAGCAGCTTAACACCACGGAGTAGGAGTGAGCAGTTCTTC
few,TRBJ1-1,TRBD1,TRBV30,CAWSVWDRGTEAFF,TGTGCCTGGAGTGTATGGGACAGAGGGACTGAAGCTTTCTTT
many,TRBJ2-5,TRBD2,TRBV7-2,CASSTGRSQTSGRPQETQYF,TGTGCCAGCAGCACTGGACGCTCTCAGACTAGCGGGAGGCCCCAAGAGACCCAGTACTTC
NA,TRBJ1-6,NA,TRBV28,CASSFRSGARNSPLHF,TGTGCCAGCAGTTTTAGGTCTGGGGCCCGCAATTCACCCCTCCACTTT
many,TRBJ2-2,NA,TRBV7-9,CASSFPRGGEDTGELFF,TGTGCCAGCAGCTTCCCTAGGGGAGGAGAAGACACCGGGGAGCTGTTTTTT
many,TRBJ2-3,TRBD2,TRBV12-3/TRBV12-4,CASSFAGDLDTQYF,TGTGCCAGCAGTTTCGCGGGAGATTTAGATACGCAGTATTTT
few,TRBJ2-5,TRBD2,TRBV7-3,CASSPGGTAGVETQYF,TGTGCCAGCAGCCCAGGAGGGACCGCGGGGGTGGAGACCCAGTACTTC
many,TRBJ2-3,NA,TRBV7-2,CASSSRLADTQYF,TGTGCCAGCAGCTCACGATTGGCAGATACGCAGTATTTT
few,TRBJ2-2,NA,TRBV19,CASSAGYTGELFF,TGTGCCAGTAGTGCGGGGTACACCGGGGAGCTGTTTTTT
few,TRBJ2-1,NA,TRBV9,CASSEELYNEQFF,TGTGCCAGCAGCGAGGAACTTTACAATGAGCAGTTCTTC
few,TRBJ2-5,TRBD2,TRBV20-1,CSAGTDSGTQETQYF,TGCAGTGCTGGAACCGATAGCGGGACACAAGAGACCCAGTACTTC
many,TRBJ2-1,TRBD1,TRBV19,CASSIGQGVYNEQFF,TGTGCCAGTAGTATCGGACAGGGGGTCTACAATGAGCAGTTCTTC
many,TRBJ1-1,NA,TRBV7-9,CASSLGIIGSTTEAFF,TGTGCCAGCAGCTTAGGTATTATCGGGTCGACCACTGAAGCTTTCTTT
few,TRBJ1-4,TRBD1,TRBV3-1,CASSARTGYNEKLFF,TGTGCCAGCAGCGCGAGGACAGGGTATAATGAAAAACTGTTTTTT
NA,TRBJ2-7,TRBD1,TRBV12-3/TRBV12-4,CASSPSGTDLVQYF,TGTGCCAGCAGTCCATCCGGGACAGACCTTGTGCAGTACTTC
many,TRBJ2-5,TRBD2,TRBV12-3/TRBV12-4,CASSLWGGSGIQETQYF,TGTGCCAGCAGTTTATGGGGTGGTAGCGGGATCCAAGAGACCCAGTACTTC
NA,TRBJ1-6,NA,TRBV12-3/TRBV12-4,CASRRGVRNSPLHF,TGTGCCAGCAGACGAGGGGTCCGAAATTCACCCCTCCACTTT
many,TRBJ2-3,TRBD2,TRBV18,CASSSLGTSGILDTQYF,TGTGCCAGCTCGTCTCTCGGGACTAGCGGGATATTAGATACGCAGTATTTT
NA,TRBJ2-3,TRBD2,TRBV2,CASSWEGRATDTQYF,TGTGCCAGCAGCTGGGAGGGCCGGGCCACAGATACGCAGTATTTT
few,TRBJ2-5,NA,TRBV6-6,CASWTPETQYF,TGTGCCAGCTGGACCCCAGAGACCCAGTACTTC
many,TRBJ1-5,NA,TRBV30,CAWSRDNNQPQHF,TGTGCCTGGAGTAGGGATAACAATCAGCCCCAGCATTTT
many,TRBJ1-2,TRBD1,TRBV10-3,CAISSPRDRGRLNYGYTF,TGTGCCATCAGTTCCCCCCGGGACAGGGGAAGGTTGAACTATGGCTACACCTTC
few,TRBJ2-3,NA,TRBV9,CASSVTGTGTDTQYF,TGTGCCAGCAGCGTCACCGGGACGGGGACAGATACGCAGTATTTT
NA,TRBJ2-1,TRBD1,TRBV24-1,CATSDWDSSSYNEQFF,TGTGCCACCAGTGATTGGGACAGCAGCTCCTACAATGAGCAGTTCTTC
NA,TRBJ1-2,NA,TRBV12-3/TRBV12-4,CASSPGHGYTF,TGTGCCAGCAGTCCAGGGCATGGCTACACCTTC
NA,TRBJ2-7,TRBD2,TRBV7-3,CASSPSGPSYELYF,TGTGCCAGCAGTCCTAGCGGACCCTCCTACGAGCTGTACTTC
many,TRBJ1-6,TRBD1,TRBV7-2,CASSSSTGTGVGPLHF,TGTGCCAGCAGCTCTTCCACCGGGACAGGGGTCGGTCCCCTCCACTTT
many,TRBJ2-3,NA,TRBV7-2,CASSREGTDTQYF,TGTGCCAGCAGCCGCGAGGGCACAGATACGCAGTATTTT
many,TRBJ2-1,NA,TRBV6-1,CASTRVGTYNEQFF,TGTGCCAGCACTCGGGTCGGCACGTACAATGAGCAGTTCTTC
few,TRBJ2-2,NA,TRBV29-1,CSAGGPSLAGELFF,TGCAGCGCTGGAGGGCCTTCATTGGCCGGGGAGCTGTTTTTT
NA,TRBJ2-7,NA,TRBV14,CASSQAIFRDEQYF,TGTGCCAGCAGCCAGGCGATTTTTAGAGACGAGCAGTACTTC
many,TRBJ2-2,TRBD2,TRBV6-1,CASSEVLGRAYGELFF,TGTGCCAGCAGTGAAGTTTTAGGGAGGGCATACGGGGAGCTGTTTTTT
many,TRBJ1-5,NA,TRBV7-2,CASSRDNQPQHF,TGTGCCAGCAGCCGAGACAATCAGCCCCAGCATTTT
many,TRBJ1-1,NA,TRBV27,CASSLMENTEAFF,TGTGCCAGCAGTTTAATGGAGAACACTGAAGCTTTCTTT
many,TRBJ2-7,NA,TRBV28,CASSLSSPSYEQYF,TGTGCCAGCAGTTTGAGTAGTCCATCTTACGAGCAGTACTTC
few,TRBJ1-2,NA,TRBV10-3,CAIRKQGGESYGYTF,TGTGCCATCAGGAAACAGGGAGGGGAGAGCTATGGCTACACCTTC